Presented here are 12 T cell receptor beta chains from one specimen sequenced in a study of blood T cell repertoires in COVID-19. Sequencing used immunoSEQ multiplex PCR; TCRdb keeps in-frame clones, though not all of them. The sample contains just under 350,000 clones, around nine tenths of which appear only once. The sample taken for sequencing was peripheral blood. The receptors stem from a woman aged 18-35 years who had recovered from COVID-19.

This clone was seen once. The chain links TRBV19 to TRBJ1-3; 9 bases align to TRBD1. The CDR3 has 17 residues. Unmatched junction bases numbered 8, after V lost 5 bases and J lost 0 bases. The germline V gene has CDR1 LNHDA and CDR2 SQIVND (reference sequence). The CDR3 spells CASSLGTGITSGNTIYF. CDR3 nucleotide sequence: TGTGCCAGTAGTCTAGGGACAGGGATAACCTCTGGAAACACCATATATTTT.

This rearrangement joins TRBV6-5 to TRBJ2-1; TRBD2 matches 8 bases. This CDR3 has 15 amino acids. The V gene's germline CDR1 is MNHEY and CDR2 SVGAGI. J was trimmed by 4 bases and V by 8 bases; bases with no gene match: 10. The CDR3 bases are TGTGCCAGCGGGCGGGCTAGCGGGCAATACAATGAGCAGTTCTTC. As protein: CASGRASGQYNEQFF.

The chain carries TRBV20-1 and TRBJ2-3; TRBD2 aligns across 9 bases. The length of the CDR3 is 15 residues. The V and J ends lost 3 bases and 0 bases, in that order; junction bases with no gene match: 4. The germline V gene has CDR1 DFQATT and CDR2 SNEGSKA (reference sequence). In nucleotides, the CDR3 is TGCAGTGCTAGTCAAGCGGGAGGTAGCACAGATACGCAGTATTTT. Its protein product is CSASQAGGSTDTQYF.

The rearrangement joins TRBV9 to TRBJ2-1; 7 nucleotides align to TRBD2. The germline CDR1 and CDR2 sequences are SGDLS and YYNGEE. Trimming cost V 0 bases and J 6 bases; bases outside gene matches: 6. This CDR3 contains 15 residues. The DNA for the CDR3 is TGTGCCAGCAGCGTAGACGGGACTACGATCAATGAGCAGTTCTTC. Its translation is CASSVDGTTINEQFF.

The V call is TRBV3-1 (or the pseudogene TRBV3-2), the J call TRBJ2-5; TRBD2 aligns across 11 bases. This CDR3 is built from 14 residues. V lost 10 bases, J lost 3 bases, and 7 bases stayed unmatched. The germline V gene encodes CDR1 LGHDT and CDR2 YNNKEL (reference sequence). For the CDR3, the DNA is TGTGCCACTACGGGACTAGCGGCCAAAGAGACCCAGTACTTC. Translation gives CATTGLAAKETQYF.

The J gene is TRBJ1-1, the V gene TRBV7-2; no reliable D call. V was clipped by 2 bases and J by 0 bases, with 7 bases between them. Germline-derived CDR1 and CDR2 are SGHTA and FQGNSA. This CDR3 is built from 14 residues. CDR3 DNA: TGTGCCAGCAGCTTACCGGGGATGAACACTGAAGCTTTCTTT. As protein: CASSLPGMNTEAFF.

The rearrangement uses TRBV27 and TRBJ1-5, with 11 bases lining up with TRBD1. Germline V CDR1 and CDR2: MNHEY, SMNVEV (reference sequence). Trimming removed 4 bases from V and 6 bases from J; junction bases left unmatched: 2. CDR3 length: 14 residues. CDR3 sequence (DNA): TGTGCCAGCAGTTGGACAGGGGGCGGTCAGCCCCAGCATTTT. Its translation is CASSWTGGGQPQHF.

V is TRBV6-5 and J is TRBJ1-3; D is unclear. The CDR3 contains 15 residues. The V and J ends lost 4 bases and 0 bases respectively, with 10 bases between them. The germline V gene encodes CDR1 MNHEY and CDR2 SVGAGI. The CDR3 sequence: CASSSAGVSGNTIYF. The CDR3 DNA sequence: TGTGCCAGCAGTTCTGCTGGAGTCTCTGGAAACACCATATATTTT.

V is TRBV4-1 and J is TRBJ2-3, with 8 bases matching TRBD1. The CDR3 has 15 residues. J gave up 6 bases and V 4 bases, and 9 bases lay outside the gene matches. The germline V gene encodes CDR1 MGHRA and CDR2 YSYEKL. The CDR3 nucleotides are TGCGCCAGCAGCCCGGCGGCAGGGGGCGCGGATACGCAGTATTTT. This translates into CASSPAAGGADTQYF.

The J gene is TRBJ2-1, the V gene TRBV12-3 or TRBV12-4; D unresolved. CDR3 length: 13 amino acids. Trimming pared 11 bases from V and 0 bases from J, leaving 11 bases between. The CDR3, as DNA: TGTGCCTGTATGCGGTACTCCTACAATGAGCAGTTCTTC. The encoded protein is CACMRYSYNEQFF.

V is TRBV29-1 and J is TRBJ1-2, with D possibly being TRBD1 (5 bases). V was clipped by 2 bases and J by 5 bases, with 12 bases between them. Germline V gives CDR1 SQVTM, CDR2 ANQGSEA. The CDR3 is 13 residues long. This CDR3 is CSVELPGGYGYTF. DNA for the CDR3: TGCAGCGTTGAACTCCCGGGGGGTTATGGCTACACCTTC. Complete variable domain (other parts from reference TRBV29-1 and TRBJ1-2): SAVISQKPSRDICQRGTSLTIQCQVDSQVTMMFWYRQQPGQSLTLIATANQGSEATYESGFVIDKFPISRPNLTFSTLTVSNMSPEDSSIYLCSVELPGGYGYTFGSGTRLTVV.

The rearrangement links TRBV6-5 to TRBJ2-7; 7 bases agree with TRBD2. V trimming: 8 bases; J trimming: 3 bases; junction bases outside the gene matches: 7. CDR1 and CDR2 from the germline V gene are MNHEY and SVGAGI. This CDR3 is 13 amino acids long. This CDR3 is CASESGVSYEQYV. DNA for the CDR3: TGTGCCAGCGAAAGCGGGGTAAGCTACGAGCAGTACGTC.